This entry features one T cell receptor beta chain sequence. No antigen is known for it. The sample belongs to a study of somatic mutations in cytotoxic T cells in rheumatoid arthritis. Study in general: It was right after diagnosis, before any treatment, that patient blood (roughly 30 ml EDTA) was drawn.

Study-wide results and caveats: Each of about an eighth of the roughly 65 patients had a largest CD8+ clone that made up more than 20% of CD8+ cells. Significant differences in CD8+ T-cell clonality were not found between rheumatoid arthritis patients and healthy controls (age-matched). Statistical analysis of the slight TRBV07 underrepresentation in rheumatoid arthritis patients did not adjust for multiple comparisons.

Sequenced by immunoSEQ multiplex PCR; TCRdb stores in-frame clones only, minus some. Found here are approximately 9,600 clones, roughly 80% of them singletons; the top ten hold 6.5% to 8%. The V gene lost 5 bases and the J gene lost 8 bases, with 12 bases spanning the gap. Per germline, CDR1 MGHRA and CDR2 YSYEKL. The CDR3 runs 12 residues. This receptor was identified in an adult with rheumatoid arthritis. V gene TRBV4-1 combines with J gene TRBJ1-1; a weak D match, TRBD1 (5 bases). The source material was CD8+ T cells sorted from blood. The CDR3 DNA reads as TGCGCCAGCAGCTCCCCCCGGGGGGAAGCTTTCTTT. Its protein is CASSSPRGEAFF.